This TCR delta chain was captured by sequencing in a study of Vδ1+ human thymocytes. General study points: Despite high sort purity, about a fifth of thymic T cell receptor delta sequences were Vdelta2. TRD repertoires were essentially private, unlike widely shared TRG clonotypes. In the thymus, TRG and TRD repertoires looked highly polyclonal with Gaussian CDR3 lengths.

There are 18 residues in the CDR3. The germline CDR1 and CDR2 sequences are TSWWSYY and QGS. Trimming cost V 1 base and J 0 bases, with 18 bases left between them. This clone has a handful of counts. Its antigen is unknown. Sequences come from RNA converted to cDNA by reverse transcription. Multiplex PCR used pooled V-gene forward primers and a constant-region reverse primer to amplify CDR3s. TCRdb re-called the multiplex PCR reads using CATT. Here the sample spans roughly 55,000 delta-chain clones, more than 15% being singletons. What was sequenced was Vdelta1+ gamma-delta thymocytes from the thymus. Noted subset: FACS-sorted CD3+ TCRalphabeta- TCRVdelta1+ TCRVdelta2- thymocytes. The sequence was obtained from a boy in the first two years of life who had congenital heart surgery. The chain is built from TRDV1 and TRDJ1; no clear D. The CDR3 nucleotides read TGTGCTCTTGGGGAACAAAGCCCACCATTTCCGTACACCGATAAACTCATCTTT. Protein sequence: CALGEQSPPFPYTDKLIF.